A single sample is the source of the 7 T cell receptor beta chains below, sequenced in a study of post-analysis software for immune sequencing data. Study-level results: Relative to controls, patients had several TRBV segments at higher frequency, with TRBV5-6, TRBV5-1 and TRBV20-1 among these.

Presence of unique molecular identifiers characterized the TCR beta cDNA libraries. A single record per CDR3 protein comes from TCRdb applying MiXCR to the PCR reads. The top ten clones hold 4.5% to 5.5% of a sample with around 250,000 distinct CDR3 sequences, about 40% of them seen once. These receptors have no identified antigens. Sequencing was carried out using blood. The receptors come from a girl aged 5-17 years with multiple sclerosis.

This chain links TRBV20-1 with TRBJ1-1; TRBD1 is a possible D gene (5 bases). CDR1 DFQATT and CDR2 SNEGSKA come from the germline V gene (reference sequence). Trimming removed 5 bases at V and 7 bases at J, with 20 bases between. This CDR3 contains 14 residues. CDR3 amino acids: CSAAGAGARGEAFF. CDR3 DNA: TGCAGTGCTGCCGGGGCAGGAGCAAGGGGTGAAGCTTTCTTT.

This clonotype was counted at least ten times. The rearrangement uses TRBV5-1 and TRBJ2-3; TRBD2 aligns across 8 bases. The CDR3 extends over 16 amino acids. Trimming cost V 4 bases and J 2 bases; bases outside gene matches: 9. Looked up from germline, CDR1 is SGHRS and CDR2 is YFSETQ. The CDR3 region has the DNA TGCGCCAGCAGCGTAGTAGGCGGGGGGAACACAGATACGCAGTATTTT. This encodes CASSVVGGGNTDTQYF.

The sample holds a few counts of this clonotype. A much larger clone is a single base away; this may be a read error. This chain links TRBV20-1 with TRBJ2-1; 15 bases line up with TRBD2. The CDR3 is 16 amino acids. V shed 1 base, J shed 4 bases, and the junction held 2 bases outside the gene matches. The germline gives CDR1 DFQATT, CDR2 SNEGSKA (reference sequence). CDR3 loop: CSARGTSGRGYNEQFF. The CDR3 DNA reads TGCAGTGCTAGAGGGACTAGCGGGAGGGGGTACAATGAGCAGTTCTTC.

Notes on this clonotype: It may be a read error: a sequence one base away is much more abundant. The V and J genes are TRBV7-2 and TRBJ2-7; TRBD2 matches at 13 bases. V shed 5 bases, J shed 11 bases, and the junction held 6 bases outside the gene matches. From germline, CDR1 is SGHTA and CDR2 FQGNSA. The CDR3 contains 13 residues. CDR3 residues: CASSQGTSGNEYF. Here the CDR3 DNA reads TGTGCCAGCAGCCAGGGGACTAGCGGGAATGAGTACTTC.

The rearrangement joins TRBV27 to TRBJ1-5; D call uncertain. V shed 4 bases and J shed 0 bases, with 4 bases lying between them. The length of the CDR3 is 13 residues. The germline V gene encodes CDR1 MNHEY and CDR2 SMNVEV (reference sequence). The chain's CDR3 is CASSWYSNQPQHF. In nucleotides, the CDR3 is TGTGCCAGCAGTTGGTATAGCAATCAGCCCCAGCATTTT.

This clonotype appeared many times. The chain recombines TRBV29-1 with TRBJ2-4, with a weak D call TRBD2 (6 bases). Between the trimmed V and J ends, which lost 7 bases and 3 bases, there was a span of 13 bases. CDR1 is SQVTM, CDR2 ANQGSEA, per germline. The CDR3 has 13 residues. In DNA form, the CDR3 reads TGCAGCGGGCTTGCGGGAAGCAAAAACATTCAGTACTTC. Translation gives CSGLAGSKNIQYF.

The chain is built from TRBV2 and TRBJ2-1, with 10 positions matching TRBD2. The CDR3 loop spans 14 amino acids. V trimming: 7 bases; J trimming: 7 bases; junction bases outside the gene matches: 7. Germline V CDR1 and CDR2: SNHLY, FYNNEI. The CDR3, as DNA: TGTGCCAGCACAAGCGGGAGGGCCAGGAATGAGCAGTTCTTC. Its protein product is CASTSGRARNEQFF.